The TCR beta chain under discussion was sequenced for a study of blood T cell repertoires in COVID-19 (TCRdb year 2020). The study in broad terms: Collaborator samples came from the United States, Italy and Spain and covered acute and convalescent phases of COVID-19. HLA class I and class II types, where available, came from metadata supplied by the sample provider rather than from assay-based typing. The samples were drawn from the first 160 participants of the ongoing ImmuneRACE study and from 1,254 subjects provided by 6 global collaborators. The prospective study material was composed of cDNA or gDNA derived from T cells, B-cell-depleted T cells, or PBMCs. Sample metadata almost always included a de-identified subject ID, COVID-19 status, age in years and sex. The repertoires were released in a freely available public database meant as a resource for research on the immune response to SARS-CoV-2. Subjects who had been exposed to COVID-19, were actively infected with it, or had recovered from it provided the deeply sampled blood TCRbeta repertoires that made up the dataset.

A note on this clone: The antigen this receptor binds is unknown. Base qualities are missing; no much larger clone stands one base away.

Overall results and qualifications from the work: The quantity of clinical and demographic metadata differed by source and by participant and was supplied without curation.

TCRbeta CDR3 regions were amplified from genomic DNA by means of the immunoSEQ Assay, a bias-controlled multiplex PCR. The authors' pipeline ran thus. The number of nucleated cells in each sample was estimated from the amplification of reference gene primers within the assay. To quantify the absolute abundance of each unique TCRbeta CDR3 rearrangement, sequence reads were collapsed and filtered. For each sample, productive Simpson clonality was calculated by taking the square root of Simpson's diversity index across productive rearrangements. TCRdb took over this immuneACCESS table, retaining in-frame rearrangements with V and J assigned. Such tables are incomplete; in checked studies, under half of the missing clones stem from an unresolved V gene, and the remainder is unexplained. V, J and clone size derive from that table, while D and trimming were established from the DNA sequence. The sample table lists roughly 120,000 clones, roughly 84% of them with a count of one. The ten largest clonotypes hold roughly 8.4% of the sample.

Trimming accounts for 6 bases at V and 7 bases at J, while the number of junction bases matched to no gene is 11. The CDR3, cysteine through phenylalanine, is 16 amino acids long. CDR3 DNA only is kept here, 48 bases in frame from base 1. CDR1 and CDR2 are read off the germline V gene as MDHEN and SYDVKM. Samples from volunteer blood donors who had recovered from COVID-19 were contributed by a second Seattle source. The collaborating institutions used their own protocols to collect whole blood in K2EDTA tubes. For TCRbeta analysis, collaborator samples were shipped as frozen whole blood, as isolated PBMCs, or as DNA extracted from either sample type.

The TCR sequence derives from a woman in her 70s who had recovered from COVID-19. Rearrangement joined TRBV28 to TRBJ1-6; 8 bases in between match TRBD1. The source material was peripheral blood. The CDR3 corresponds to CASSLHPHRGNSPLHF. The bases read TGTGCCAGCAGCCTTCACCCCCACAGGGGGAATTCACCCCTCCACTTT.